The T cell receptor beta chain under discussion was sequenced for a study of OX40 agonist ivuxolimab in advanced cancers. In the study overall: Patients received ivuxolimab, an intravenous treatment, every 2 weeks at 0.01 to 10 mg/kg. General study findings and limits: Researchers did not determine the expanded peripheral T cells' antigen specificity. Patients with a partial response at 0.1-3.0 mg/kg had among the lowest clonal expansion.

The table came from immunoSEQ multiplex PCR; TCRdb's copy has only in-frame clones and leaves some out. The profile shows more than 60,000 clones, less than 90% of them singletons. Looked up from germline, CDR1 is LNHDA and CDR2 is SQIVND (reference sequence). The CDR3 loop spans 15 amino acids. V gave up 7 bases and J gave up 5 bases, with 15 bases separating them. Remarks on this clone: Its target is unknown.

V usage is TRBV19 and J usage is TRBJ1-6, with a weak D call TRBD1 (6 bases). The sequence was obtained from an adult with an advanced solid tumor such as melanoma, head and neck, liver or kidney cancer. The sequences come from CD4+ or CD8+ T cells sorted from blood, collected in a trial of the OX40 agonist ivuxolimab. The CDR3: CASNPEGGHNSPLHF. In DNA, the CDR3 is TGTGCCAGTAATCCTGAGGGGGGGCATAATTCACCCCTCCACTTT.